The rows below give T cell receptor beta chains drawn from one sample of a study of T-cell reconstitution after alpha-beta-depleted transplantation in children. TCRdb analysed the PCR reads with MiXCR anew, one entry per CDR3 protein. This table holds some 840,000 distinct CDR3 sequences, 16% found once. This specimen was PBMCs, mostly from graft donor cells, taken 360 days after TCRalphabeta/CD19-depleted stem cell transplant. These receptors all stem from a male patient under 18 who had a stem cell transplant for acute lymphoblastic leukemia, so the T cells may come from the graft donor. Each CDR3 is given with its conserved first and last residue. D genes are given only for firm matches. Rows give clone size only sometimes, using once, few, many, or a class for an expanded clone.

>.|.|TRBV27|TRBJ1-5
TGTGCCAGCAGTTTACCGGGGGTCAATCAGCCCCAGCATTTT
CASSLPGVNQPQHF
>.|many|TRBV2|TRBJ2-1
TGTGCCAGCAGTGAGAGGTCAAGCTCCTACAATGAGCAGTTCTTC
CASSERSSSYNEQFF
>.|few|TRBV12-3/TRBV12-4|TRBJ2-6
TGTGCCAGCAGTTCCCTTCGGTGGCGAGGGCATGGATCTGGGGCCAACGTCCTGACTTTC
CASSSLRWRGHGSGANVLTF
>.|few|TRBV29-1|TRBJ2-7
TGCAGCGTTGAAGTCACGGGTCGGTACGAGCAGTACTTC
CSVEVTGRYEQYF
>TRBD1|few|TRBV12-3/TRBV12-4|TRBJ1-6
TGTGCCAGCAGACCCGGGACAGCCGATAGGAGTTCACCCCTCCACTTT
CASRPGTADRSSPLHF
>.|.|TRBV3-1|TRBJ2-2
TGTGCCAGCAGATTCGACACCGGGGAGCTGTTTTTT
CASRFDTGELFF
>.|few|TRBV10-2|TRBJ2-4
TGCGCCAGCAGTTACCAAACTCGGACGGACCTCGCCTTC
CASSYQTRTDLAF
>.|.|TRBV12-3/TRBV12-4|TRBJ2-7
TGTGCCAGCTCACAGGAGGTCGTGACCTACGAGCAGTACTTC
CASSQEVVTYEQYF
>.|few|TRBV5-1|TRBJ1-5
TGCGCCAGCAGCTGGGAGGGGGGCAATCAGCCCCAGCATTTT
CASSWEGGNQPQHF
>.|.|TRBV6-5|TRBJ2-2
TGTGCCAGCAGTTACGATGCAGGGGATTATGCCGGGGAGCTGTTTTTT
CASSYDAGDYAGELFF
>TRBD1|.|TRBV28|TRBJ2-7
TGTGCCAGCAGTGCCGGGACAGGGCCGTACTTC
CASSAGTGPYF
>.|many|TRBV20-1|TRBJ1-6
TGCAGTGCTGGAGGTTATTCACCCCTCCACTTT
CSAGGYSPLHF
>.|many|TRBV12-3/TRBV12-4|TRBJ2-1
TGTGCCAGCGGCGGGGACTCCTACAATGAGCAGTTCTTC
CASGGDSYNEQFF
>TRBD1|.|TRBV20-1|TRBJ2-7
TGCAGTGCCCTACACCCAGGACAGGTAATCTCCTACGAGCAGTACTTC
CSALHPGQVISYEQYF
>.|.|TRBV7-9|TRBJ1-1
TGTGCCAGCAGCGGCAGGGGTAAAATTGAAGCTTTCTTT
CASSGRGKIEAFF
>.|many|TRBV6-5|TRBJ2-3
TGTGCCAGCAGCGATAGGGGAGATACGCAGTATTTT
CASSDRGDTQYF
>.|.|TRBV7-9|TRBJ2-3
TGTGCCAGCAGCCCATCCCTAGGGAGAGCAGATACGCAGTATTTT
CASSPSLGRADTQYF
>.|.|TRBV20-1|TRBJ1-4
TGCAGTGCTAGCCCGGTCCCGAATGAAAAACTGTTTTTT
CSASPVPNEKLFF
>.|.|TRBV28|TRBJ1-1
TGTGCCAGCAGACCAACCGGGACGGCGAACACTGAAGCTTTCTTT
CASRPTGTANTEAFF
>TRBD2|few|TRBV6-5|TRBJ2-3
TGTGCCAGCAGTTACCGATGGCGGGAGGTGGGCACAGATACGCAGTATTTT
CASSYRWREVGTDTQYF
>TRBD1|.|TRBV5-1|TRBJ2-1
TGCGCCAGCAGCGTTCGGACAGGGAACCCATTATCCTCCTACAATGAGCAGTTCTTC
CASSVRTGNPLSSYNEQFF
>TRBD1|few|TRBV10-2|TRBJ1-1
TGCGCCAGCAGCCTCGGGACAGGGTTTACTGAAGCTTTCTTT
CASSLGTGFTEAFF
>.|.|TRBV3-1|TRBJ2-5
TGTGCCAGCAGCCAAGATAAGGGGGTAGCACCGTACCAAGAGACCCAGTACTTC
CASSQDKGVAPYQETQYF
>.|.|TRBV4-1|TRBJ1-1
TGCGCCAGCAGCCAGGAGGACACATCGAACACTGAAGCTTTCTTT
CASSQEDTSNTEAFF
>TRBD1|few|TRBV5-5|TRBJ2-3
TGTGCCAGCAGCTTTCAGGGGGCGCCCGCAGATACGCAGTATTTT
CASSFQGAPADTQYF
>.|.|TRBV5-1|TRBJ2-3
TGCGCCAGCAGACCCCCGAAGCGGGTCACAGATACGCAGTATTTT
CASRPPKRVTDTQYF
>.|few|TRBV1|TRBJ2-2
TGCACCAGCAGCCAAGAGGTACTAGCGGGACACACCGGGGAGCTGTTTTTT
CTSSQEVLAGHTGELFF
>TRBD2|many|TRBV12-3/TRBV12-4|TRBJ2-3
TGTGCCAGCAGTTTAAATCCCTATAGCGGGAGGGCCGGGGGCACAGATACGCAGTATTTT
CASSLNPYSGRAGGTDTQYF
>.|few|TRBV5-1|TRBJ2-5
TGCGCCAGCAGCTATATCAGGGGCGCAGAGCCCCAAGAGACCCAGTACTTC
CASSYIRGAEPQETQYF
>TRBD1|.|TRBV12-3/TRBV12-4|TRBJ1-1
TGTGCCAGCAGCCCCCGGGACAGCGGGGCTTTCTTT
CASSPRDSGAFF
>TRBD2|few|TRBV6-5|TRBJ2-5
TGTGCCAGCAGTTCCTTGACTAGCGGGAGACGGGGCGAGACCCAGTACTTC
CASSSLTSGRRGETQYF
>TRBD2|.|TRBV27|TRBJ2-5
TGTGCCAGCAGTTTAACTCGCCCCCTCATCGGACTAGCGGGAGGGGTGGAGACCCAGTACTTC
CASSLTRPLIGLAGGVETQYF
>.|.|TRBV20-1|TRBJ1-5
TGCAGTGCTAGAGTTCAGGGGTGGCACCCCCAGCATTTT
CSARVQGWHPQHF
>.|.|TRBV2|TRBJ2-2
TGTGCCAGCAGTGAAGCGCTCTTCGGGGAGCTGTTTTTT
CASSEALFGELFF
>.|.|TRBV5-1|TRBJ1-1
TGCGCCAGCAGCTTGGTAGCCACCCTCGCCACTGAAGCTTTCTTT
CASSLVATLATEAFF
>.|.|TRBV7-9|TRBJ2-1
TGTGCCAGCAGCTTAGACAGCCTGAATGAGCAGTTCTTC
CASSLDSLNEQFF
>.|few|TRBV20-1|TRBJ1-2
TGCGCGCGTTTCGTGGACTATGGCTACACCTTC
CARFVDYGYTF
>.|.|TRBV7-2|TRBJ1-1
TGTGCCAGCAGCTTAGCGGCTCTGCTAACGCCCACTGAAGCTTTCTTT
CASSLAALLTPTEAFF
>.|few|TRBV25-1|TRBJ2-7
TGTGCCAGCAGTGGACTGGGGCAGGGTTTGTACGAGCAGTACTTC
CASSGLGQGLYEQYF
>TRBD1|few|TRBV20-1|TRBJ1-2
TGCAGTGCTAGCCGACAGGGGTTAGCTAACTATGGCTACACCTTC
CSASRQGLANYGYTF
>TRBD2|.|TRBV2|TRBJ2-7
TGTGCCAGCATAGGACTAGAGTCCTACGAGCAGTACTTC
CASIGLESYEQYF
>.|.|TRBV12-3/TRBV12-4|TRBJ2-1
TGTGCCAGCAGACTTTCCTGGGTTGAGCAGTTCTTC
CASRLSWVEQFF
>.|.|TRBV6-2/TRBV6-3|TRBJ2-7
TGTGCCAGCGCTCATTGGCCTACCTCTGTGTCCTACGAGCAGTACTTC
CASAHWPTSVSYEQYF
>TRBD1|few|TRBV4-2|TRBJ2-1
TGTGCCAGCAGCCACCGGACAGGGTGGTACAATGAGCAGTTCTTC
CASSHRTGWYNEQFF
>TRBD1|few|TRBV27|TRBJ2-3
TGTGCCAGCAGTACCATACAGGGGGCGGACACAGATACGCAGTATTTT
CASSTIQGADTDTQYF
>.|many|TRBV5-1|TRBJ1-1
TGCGCCAGCAGACGGGGAGTAGGTGACCCTGAAGCTTTCTTT
CASRRGVGDPEAFF
>TRBD2|many|TRBV5-1|TRBJ2-1
TGCGCCAGCAGCTTTACTAGCGGGAGGATGAATGAGCAGTTCTTC
CASSFTSGRMNEQFF
>TRBD2|.|TRBV7-9|TRBJ2-1
TGTGCCAGCAGCCCCCCTAGCGGGATATACAATGAGCAGTTCTTC
CASSPPSGIYNEQFF
>TRBD2|.|TRBV3-1|TRBJ2-3
TGTGCCAGCAGCCGTCGAGCGGGAGGGCGGACAGATACGCAGTATTTT
CASSRRAGGRTDTQYF
>.|many|TRBV24-1|TRBJ2-1
TGTGCCACCAGTGATTTGCGGGAGACCTACAATGAGCAGTTCTTC
CATSDLRETYNEQFF
>TRBD1|.|TRBV29-1|TRBJ1-1
TGCAGCGTCCCCCGGCCCGGGACAGGGACTTCCTTAGGGACTGAAGCTTTCTTT
CSVPRPGTGTSLGTEAFF
>.|.|TRBV11-2|TRBJ2-1
TGTGCCAGCCAACGTGCGTGGCATGAGCAGTTCTTC
CASQRAWHEQFF
>TRBD2|few|TRBV29-1|TRBJ2-4
TGCAGCGTTGATCGCCTAGCGGGAGGGAAAAACATTCAGTACTTC
CSVDRLAGGKNIQYF